Listed here is a single TCR beta chain. PCR used 60 Vbeta primers and 13 Jbeta primers. Sequencing used immunoSEQ multiplex PCR; TCRdb keeps in-frame clones, though not all of them. The data hold roughly 150,000 clones, with 76% observed a single time. These data are taken from a study of cytomegalovirus exposure and HLA in healthy donors. The germline gives CDR1 SGHRS, CDR2 YFSETQ. Trimming cost V 0 bases and J 8 bases; bases outside gene matches: 7. The length of the CDR3 is 15 residues. This receptor was obtained from a woman in her thirties or forties in good health and CMV-seronegative. Sequenced material: PBMCs. This chain uses TRBV5-1 with TRBJ2-1, with TRBD2 identical over 8 bases. The CDR3 DNA sequence: TGCGCCAGCAGCTTGGCAGCGGGGGAGAGTGATGAGCAGTTCTTC. This translates into CASSLAAGESDEQFF.